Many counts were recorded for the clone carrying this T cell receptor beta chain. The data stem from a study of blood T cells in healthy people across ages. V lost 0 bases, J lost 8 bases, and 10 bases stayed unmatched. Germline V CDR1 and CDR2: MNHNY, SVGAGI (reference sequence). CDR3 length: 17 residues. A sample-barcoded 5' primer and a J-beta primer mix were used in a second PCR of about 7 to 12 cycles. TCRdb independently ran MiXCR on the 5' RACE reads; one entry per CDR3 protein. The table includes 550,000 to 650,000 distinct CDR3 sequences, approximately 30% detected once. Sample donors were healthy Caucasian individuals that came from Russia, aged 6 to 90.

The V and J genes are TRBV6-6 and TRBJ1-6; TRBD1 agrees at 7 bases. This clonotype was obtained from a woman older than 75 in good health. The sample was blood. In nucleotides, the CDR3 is TGTGCCAGCAGTTACTCGAGGGGTGCAGGGGGGGATTCACCCCTCCACTTT. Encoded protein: CASSYSRGAGGDSPLHF.